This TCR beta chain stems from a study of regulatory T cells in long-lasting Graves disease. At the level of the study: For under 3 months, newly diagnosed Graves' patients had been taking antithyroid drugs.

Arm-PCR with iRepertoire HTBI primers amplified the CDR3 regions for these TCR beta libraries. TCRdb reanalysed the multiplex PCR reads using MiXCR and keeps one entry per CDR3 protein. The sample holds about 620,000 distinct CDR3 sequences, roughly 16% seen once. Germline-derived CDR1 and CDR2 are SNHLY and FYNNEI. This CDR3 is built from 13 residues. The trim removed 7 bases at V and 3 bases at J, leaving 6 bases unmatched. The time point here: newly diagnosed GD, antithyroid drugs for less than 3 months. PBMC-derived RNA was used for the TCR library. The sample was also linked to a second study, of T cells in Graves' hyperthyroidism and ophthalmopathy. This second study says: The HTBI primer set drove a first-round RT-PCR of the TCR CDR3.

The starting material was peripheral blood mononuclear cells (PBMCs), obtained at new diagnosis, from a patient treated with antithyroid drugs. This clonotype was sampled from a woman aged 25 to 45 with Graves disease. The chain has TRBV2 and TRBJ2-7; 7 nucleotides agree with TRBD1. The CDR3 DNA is TGTGCCAGCAACAGGGGCGATCTCTACGAGCAGTACTTC. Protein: CASNRGDLYEQYF.